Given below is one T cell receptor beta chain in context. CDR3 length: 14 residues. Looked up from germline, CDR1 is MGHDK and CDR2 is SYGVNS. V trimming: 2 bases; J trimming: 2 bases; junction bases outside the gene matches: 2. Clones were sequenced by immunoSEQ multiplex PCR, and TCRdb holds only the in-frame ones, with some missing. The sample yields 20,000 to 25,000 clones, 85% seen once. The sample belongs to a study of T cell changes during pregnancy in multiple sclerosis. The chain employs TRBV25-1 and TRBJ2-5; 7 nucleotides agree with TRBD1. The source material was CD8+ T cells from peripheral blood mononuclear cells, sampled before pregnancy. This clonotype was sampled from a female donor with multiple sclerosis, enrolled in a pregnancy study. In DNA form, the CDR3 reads TGTGCCAGCAGTGAACCAGGGGGTCAAGAGACCCAGTACTTC. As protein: CASSEPGGQETQYF.